This T cell receptor beta chain was captured by sequencing in a study of shared clonotypes between healthy human individuals. Some clones are missing from TCRdb's copy, which holds only in-frame ones; the method was immunoSEQ multiplex PCR. The sample holds more than 2,000,000 clones, approximately 95% seen once. Remarks on this clone: What it recognizes is unknown.

The germline V gene encodes CDR1 LGHNA and CDR2 YSLEER. V lost 1 base to trimming and J lost 10 bases; unmatched junction nucleotides: 19. This CDR3 contains 18 residues. Study-level findings and limits: Among a few donors, roughly 5% of naive CD4 clonotypes were found in common.

Into CD45RA+ naive and CD45RA-negative memory subsets, the CD4+ cells were split. The source of this sequence is a man younger than 30 in good health. Some clones in this sample may be carry-over from other donors' samples. Material: naive CD4+ T cells from PBMCs. As to subset: CD45RA+ positively selected. The chain recombines TRBV4-3 with TRBJ2-1; TRBD2 aligns across 7 bases. In nucleotides, the CDR3 is TGCGCCAGCAGCCAAGCAGCGTTCAGACTAGCAGCTACTGGCGAGCAGTTCTTC. Translating gives CASSQAAFRLAATGEQFF.